A single sample is the source of the 24 T cell receptor beta chains below, sequenced in a study of blood T cells in healthy people across ages. The authors ran a second PCR of 7 to 11 cycles using a sample-barcoded 5' primer and a J-beta primer mix. Each CDR3 protein is one row after TCRdb ran MiXCR on the 5' RACE reads. The table includes 600,000 to 800,000 distinct CDR3 sequences, 20% to 25% detected once. Sequenced input: blood. These receptors were obtained from a man in his sixties or seventies in good health.

The V call is TRBV20-1, the J call TRBJ2-2; TRBD2 agrees at 8 bases. Looked up from germline, CDR1 is DFQATT and CDR2 is SNEGSKA (reference sequence). J gave up 5 bases and V 6 bases, and 8 bases lay outside the gene matches. This CDR3 is built from 14 residues. The CDR3 region is CSARGGKLTGELFF. CDR3 in DNA: TGCAGTGCCCGGGGGGGGAAGTTAACCGGGGAGCTGTTTTTT.

The table lists this clonotype with many counts. The genes are TRBV9 and TRBJ2-1; no reliable D call. The ends were cut back, 0 bases at V and 9 bases at J, with 7 bases in the middle. This CDR3 contains 12 residues. The germline gives CDR1 SGDLS, CDR2 YYNGEE. CDR3 bases: TGTGCCAGCAGCGTAGTCTCGAGTGAGCAGTTCTTC. Translation gives CASSVVSSEQFF.

This clonotype appeared many times. The chain employs TRBV6-5 and TRBJ1-4; D gene ambiguous. Trimming removed 6 bases at V and 0 bases at J, with 8 bases between. This CDR3 has 14 amino acids. From germline, CDR1 is MNHEY and CDR2 SVGAGI. As DNA, the CDR3 is TGTGCCAGCAGCAGACAAGCAACTAATGAAAAACTGTTTTTT. This codes for CASSRQATNEKLFF.

V gene TRBV18 combines with J gene TRBJ1-1; perhaps TRBD1 as D (5 bases). The length of the CDR3 is 14 residues. The germline V gene has CDR1 KGHSH and CDR2 LQKENI. V was clipped by 3 bases and J by 2 bases, with 10 bases between them. In DNA, the CDR3 is TGTGCCAGCTCACCGGCAGGGACTAACACTGAAGCTTTCTTT. It specifies CASSPAGTNTEAFF.

This clonotype was detected only a few times. The chain recombines TRBV15 with TRBJ2-5, with D possibly being TRBD2 (5 bases). The CDR3 is made up of 14 amino acids. The V gene's germline CDR1 is LNHNV and CDR2 YYDKDF (reference sequence). The germline V and J ends were trimmed by 1 base and 1 base, with 7 bases remaining between them. The DNA of the CDR3 is TGTGCCACCAGCAGAGCTAGCAGCCAAGAGACCCAGTACTTC. It translates to CATSRASSQETQYF.

This chain links TRBV12-3 or TRBV12-4 with TRBJ1-6, with D unresolved. This CDR3 comprises 16 residues. Trimming stripped 4 bases from V and 5 bases from J, with 15 bases between. CDR3 DNA sequence: TGTGCCAGCAGTTCAGAGACGGTCACTAATAATTCACCCCTCCACTTT. Amino acids: CASSSETVTNNSPLHF.

The rearrangement joins TRBV7-2 to TRBJ2-1; D assignment may be TRBD1 or TRBD2 (6 bases each). With 3 bases removed from V and 3 bases from J, the gap between germline ends came to 12 bases. Germline V gene data show CDR1 as SGHTA and CDR2 as FQGNSA. The length of the CDR3 is 15 residues. The CDR3 DNA reads TGTGCCAGCAGCTTCGGAGGGGGGAACTACAATGAGCAGTTCTTC. It translates to CASSFGGGNYNEQFF.

This clonotype was seen only a few times. At one of its ends the junction is not consistent with the germline gene, which may arise from a read error. The chain links TRBV19 to TRBJ2-1, with D hard to call. Germline loops: CDR1 LNHDA, CDR2 SQIVND (reference sequence). The CDR3 runs 15 residues. CDR3 in DNA: TGTGCCAGTAGTATACTTCCAAGCTCCTGCAATGAGCAGTTCTTC. It specifies CASSILPSSCNEQFF. The full variable domain, its missing parts supplied by reference TRBV19 and TRBJ2-1, is DGGITQSPKYLFRKEGQNVTLSCEQNLNHDAMYWYRQDPGQGLRLIYYSQIVNDFQKGDIAEGYSVSREKKESFPLTVTSAQKNPTAFYLCASSILPSSCNEQFFGPGTRLTVL.

The chain is built from TRBV12-3 or TRBV12-4 and TRBJ2-1; unclear D gene. Trimming removed 7 bases at V and 7 bases at J, with 11 bases between. The CDR3 spans 12 residues. For the CDR3, the DNA is TGTGCCAGCACTCCCTGGGTGAATGAGCAGTTCTTC. Its translation: CASTPWVNEQFF.

V gene TRBV20-1 combines with J gene TRBJ1-1, with D uncertain. Germline lookup yields CDR1 DFQATT and CDR2 SNEGSKA (reference sequence). With 6 bases removed from V and 7 bases from J, the gap between germline ends came to 12 bases. The CDR3 loop spans 11 amino acids. The CDR3 DNA follows: TGCAGTGCGTTACGCGGGGTTGAAGCTTTCTTT. As protein: CSALRGVEAFF.

Comment on this clonotype: A read error may produce the germline difference seen at one junction end. CDR3 coding DNA: TGTGCCAGCAGTCCCCGCCAGGGCGGGATGGATTTT. Translated: CASSPRQGGMDF. This sequence joins TRBV6-6 and TRBJ2-3; possibly TRBD2 for D (6 bases). Germline CDR1 is MNHNY and CDR2 is SVGAGI (reference sequence). The CDR3 is 12 residues long.

This clonotype was seen more than once but under ten times. The chain couples TRBV29-1 to TRBJ1-4, with TRBD1 matching over 9 bases. V dropped 5 bases and J dropped 8; count of bases not matched to a gene: 9. Germline V CDR1 and CDR2: SQVTM, ANQGSEA. This CDR3 contains 14 residues. CDR3 sequence (DNA): TGCAGCGTTCTACAGGGGGCGATCGGGGAAAAACTGTTTTTT. It codes for CSVLQGAIGEKLFF.

This clonotype was seen more than once but under ten times. Given a much more abundant clone one base away, this may be a read error. The V and J genes are TRBV6-1 and TRBJ1-4; D gene uncertain. From germline, CDR1 is MNHNS and CDR2 SASEGT. The CDR3 contains 12 residues. CDR3: CASSEGGVELVF. For the CDR3, the DNA is TGTGCCAGCAGTGAAGGAGGTGTGGAACTGGTTTTT.

This clonotype was detected only a few times. The chain joins TRBV11-3 to TRBJ2-2, with D unclear. The V gene's germline CDR1 is SGHNT and CDR2 YENEEA. The CDR3 spans 15 residues. Trimming removed 1 base at V and 1 base at J, with 7 bases between. The CDR3 nucleotides are TGTGCCAGCAGCTTAGGGCGACAGAACACCGGGGAGCTGTTTTTT. Translated: CASSLGRQNTGELFF. Drawing the rest from reference TRBV11-3 and TRBJ2-2, the complete variable domain is EAGVVQSPRYKIIEKKQPVAFWCNPISGHNTLYWYLQNLGQGPELLIRYENEEAVDDSQLPKDRFSAERLKGVDSTLKIQPAELGDSAVYLCASSLGRQNTGELFFGEGSRLTVL.

The V call is TRBV7-9, the J call TRBJ1-6, with D uncertain. Germline CDR1 and CDR2: SEHNR and FQNEAQ (reference sequence). Trimming left V 1 base short and J 4 bases short, with 8 bases between. This CDR3 has 15 amino acids. The CDR3 is CASSLGTEYNSPLHF. CDR3 sequence (DNA): TGTGCCAGCAGCTTAGGGACGGAATATAATTCACCCCTCCACTTT. The entire variable domain, with the rest obtained from reference TRBV7-9 and TRBJ1-6, is as follows: DTGVSQNPRHKITKRGQNVTFRCDPISEHNRLYWYRQTLGQGPEFLTYFQNEAQLEKSRLLSDRFSAERPKGSFSTLEIQRTEQGDSAMYLCASSLGTEYNSPLHFGNGTRLTVT.

The chain recombines TRBV6-1 with TRBJ2-2, with 8 bases lining up with TRBD1. This CDR3 is 14 amino acids long. With 4 bases clipped from V and 4 bases from J, the junction kept 2 bases outside the gene matches. CDR1 and CDR2 (germline): MNHNS, SASEGT. The CDR3 reads CASSVRGPTGELFF. The CDR3 nucleotides are TGTGCCAGCAGTGTCAGGGGGCCCACCGGGGAGCTGTTTTTT.

In the case of this clonotype: Its ends do not fully match the called genes, so a read error is possible. The rearrangement joins TRBV5-6 to TRBJ2-5; a weak D match, TRBD1 (6 bases). The CDR3 is 11 amino acids. Germline V gene data show CDR1 as SGHDT and CDR2 as YYEEEE. The CDR3 here is CASSLQGRWVF. In DNA, the CDR3 is TGTGCCAGCAGCTTACAGGGCCGGTGGGTCTTC.

This clonotype appeared a few times. This chain links TRBV29-1 with TRBJ2-5, with 9 bases that match TRBD1. The end of the DNA aligns better with TRBJ2-7, so the J call may be wrong. This CDR3 region has 14 residues. The germline CDR1 and CDR2 sequences are SQVTM and ANQGSEA. The CDR3 loop reads CSVEERGQGSEQYF. CDR3 nucleotide sequence: TGCAGCGTTGAAGAAAGGGGACAGGGAAGCGAGCAGTACTTC.

This clonotype was observed a few times. The chain uses TRBV28 and TRBJ2-7; 7 bases agree with TRBD2. Germline loops: CDR1 MDHEN, CDR2 SYDVKM. The CDR3 is 13 amino acids. V was pared by 8 bases and J by 6 bases, with 10 bases of the junction left unmatched. The CDR3 nucleotides read TGTGCCAGCCTGACTAGCCCACCGGGCGAGCAGTACTTC. It specifies CASLTSPPGEQYF.

This rearrangement joins TRBV20-1 to TRBJ1-1, with unresolved D. The CDR3 is 13 amino acids. The V end was cut by 7 bases, the J end by 4 bases, with 16 bases between. Germline loops: CDR1 DFQATT, CDR2 SNEGSKA (reference sequence). The CDR3: CSVLSAVVTEAFF. DNA of the CDR3: TGCAGTGTTTTGTCTGCCGTAGTCACTGAAGCTTTCTTT.

This chain uses TRBV5-1 with TRBJ2-4; TRBD1 is a possible D gene (6 bases). The germline CDR1 and CDR2 sequences are SGHRS and YFSETQ. V was clipped by 1 base and J by 6 bases, with 11 bases between them. This CDR3 has 14 residues. CDR3 protein: CASSLSTRGNIQYF. The CDR3 DNA sequence: TGCGCCAGCAGCTTGAGTACCAGGGGAAACATTCAGTACTTC.

This clonotype was seen only a few times. The J gene is TRBJ1-4, the V gene TRBV7-8; D possibly corresponds to TRBD1 (5 bases). The CDR3 is 15 amino acids. Trimming left V 1 base short and J 7 bases short, with 13 bases between. Germline-derived CDR1 and CDR2 are SGHVS and FQNEAQ. The chain's CDR3 is CASSLVYQGGEKLFF. The CDR3 coding sequence is TGTGCCAGCAGCTTAGTTTACCAGGGAGGTGAAAAACTGTTTTTT.

The rearrangement links TRBV3-1 to TRBJ2-4; maybe TRBD2 (5 bases). Trimming removed 3 bases from V and 2 bases from J, with 20 bases in between. From germline, CDR1 is LGHDT and CDR2 YNNKEL (reference sequence). The length of the CDR3 is 18 residues. CDR3 bases: TGTGCCAGCAGCCAGGACTCCGTGCATACCCTAACCAAAAACATTCAGTACTTC. As protein: CASSQDSVHTLTKNIQYF.

This clonotype was counted between two and nine times. This chain links TRBV29-1 with TRBJ2-5; 8 bases are shared with TRBD2. CDR1 is SQVTM and CDR2 is ANQGSEA in the germline V gene. Germline trimming cut 4 bases from V and 4 bases from J; bases unmatched to any gene: 11. The CDR3 has 15 residues. CDR3: CSVGAGGGAIETQYF. In DNA, the CDR3 is TGCAGCGTTGGCGCGGGAGGAGGGGCAATAGAGACCCAGTACTTC.